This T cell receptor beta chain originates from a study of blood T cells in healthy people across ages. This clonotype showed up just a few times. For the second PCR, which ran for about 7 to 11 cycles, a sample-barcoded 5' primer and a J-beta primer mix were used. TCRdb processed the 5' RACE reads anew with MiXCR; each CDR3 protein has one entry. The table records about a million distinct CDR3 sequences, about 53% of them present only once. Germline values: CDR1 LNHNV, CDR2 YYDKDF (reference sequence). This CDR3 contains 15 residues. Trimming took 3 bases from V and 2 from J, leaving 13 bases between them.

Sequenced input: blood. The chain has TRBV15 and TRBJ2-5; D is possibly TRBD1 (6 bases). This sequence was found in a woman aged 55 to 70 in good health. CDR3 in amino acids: CATSRDIGQQETQYF. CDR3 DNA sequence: TGTGCCACCAGCAGGGATATTGGACAGCAAGAGACCCAGTACTTC.